This TCR beta chain comes out of a study of blood T cells in healthy people across ages. Points from the study as a whole: No conclusive comparison of naive versus antigen-experienced cells was possible with unsorted PBMCs. The diversity estimates, figures obtained from one million T cells, were considered underestimates.

Every sample had a minimum of 6 million PBMCs isolated. A second PCR of 7 to 11 cycles used a sample-barcoded 5' primer and a J-beta primer mix. TCRdb processed the 5' RACE reads anew with MiXCR; each CDR3 protein has one entry. Altogether about a million distinct CDR3 sequences are present, 35% to 40% being singletons, with the ten largest covering about an eighth. The trim removed 5 bases at V and 0 bases at J, leaving 3 bases unmatched. CDR3 length equals 16 residues. This clonotype was seen at least ten times. Its antigen is not known. The sequence was obtained from a man aged 18 to 35 in good health. The sequenced material came from blood. The chain uses TRBV12-3 or TRBV12-4 and TRBJ1-6, with TRBD1 identical over 8 bases. The CDR3 DNA reads as TGTGCCAGCAGTCTAGACAGGGGCTCCTATAATTCACCCCTCCACTTT. The encoded protein is CASSLDRGSYNSPLHF.